The present T cell receptor beta chain was sequenced within a study of regulatory T cells in long-lasting Graves disease. Study observations and caveats: Persistent Graves' patients showed a TCR diversity that was lower than that of newly diagnosed ones.

As for this clonotype: What it binds is unknown.

Time point reported: persistent/refractory GD, antithyroid drugs over 5 years with positive TRAb. RNA extracted from PBMCs served as the sequencing template. A peripheral blood sample, roughly 8.7 milliliters in volume, was drawn into EDTA tubes. Arm-PCR of CDR3 regions and iRepertoire HTBI primers were used to build TCR beta libraries. TCRdb used MiXCR to reprocess the multiplex PCR reads, holding one entry per CDR3 protein. The table includes roughly 360,000 distinct CDR3 sequences, about 23% detected once. This CDR3 spans 13 amino acids. Trimming took 4 bases from V and 3 from J; bases not matched to a gene: 5. The germline V gene has CDR1 GTSNPN and CDR2 SVGIG (reference sequence).

The sample was peripheral blood mononuclear cells (PBMCs), taken when the disease was refractory, from a patient treated with antithyroid drugs. The chain is built from TRBV30 and TRBJ2-7; 8 nucleotides agree with TRBD2. The receptor's source is a woman in her thirties or forties with Graves disease. The DNA of the CDR3 is TGTGCCTGGAAACACCTAGCGGGCTACGAGCAGTACTTC. Its translation is CAWKHLAGYEQYF.